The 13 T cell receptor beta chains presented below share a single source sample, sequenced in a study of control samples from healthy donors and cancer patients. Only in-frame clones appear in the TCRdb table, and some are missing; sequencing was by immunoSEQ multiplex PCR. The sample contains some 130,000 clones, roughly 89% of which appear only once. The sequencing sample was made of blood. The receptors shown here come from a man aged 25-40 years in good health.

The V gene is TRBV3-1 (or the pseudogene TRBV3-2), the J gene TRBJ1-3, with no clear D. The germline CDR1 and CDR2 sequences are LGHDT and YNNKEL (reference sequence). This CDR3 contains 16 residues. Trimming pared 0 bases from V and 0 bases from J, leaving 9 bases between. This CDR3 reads CASSQDFSGSGNTIYF. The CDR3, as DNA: TGTGCCAGCAGCCAAGATTTTTCAGGCTCTGGAAACACCATATATTTT.

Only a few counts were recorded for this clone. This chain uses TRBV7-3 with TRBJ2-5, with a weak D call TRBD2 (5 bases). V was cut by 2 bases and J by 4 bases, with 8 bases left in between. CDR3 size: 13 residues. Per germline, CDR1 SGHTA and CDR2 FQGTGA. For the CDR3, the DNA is TGTGCCAGCAGCTTACGGGAAGGAGAGACCCAGTACTTC. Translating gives CASSLREGETQYF.

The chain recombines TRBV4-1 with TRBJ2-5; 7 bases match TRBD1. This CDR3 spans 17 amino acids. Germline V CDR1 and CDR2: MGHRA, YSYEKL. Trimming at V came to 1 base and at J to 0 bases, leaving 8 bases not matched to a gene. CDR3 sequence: CASSQVWDSYYQETQYF. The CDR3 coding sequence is TGCGCCAGCAGCCAAGTCTGGGACAGTTATTACCAAGAGACCCAGTACTTC.

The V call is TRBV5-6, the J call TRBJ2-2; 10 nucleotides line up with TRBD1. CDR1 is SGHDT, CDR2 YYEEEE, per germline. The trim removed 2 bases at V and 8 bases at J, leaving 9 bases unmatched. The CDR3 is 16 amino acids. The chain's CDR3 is CASSFDRGRVLGELFF. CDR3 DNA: TGTGCCAGCAGCTTCGACAGGGGGCGCGTCTTAGGGGAGCTGTTTTTT.

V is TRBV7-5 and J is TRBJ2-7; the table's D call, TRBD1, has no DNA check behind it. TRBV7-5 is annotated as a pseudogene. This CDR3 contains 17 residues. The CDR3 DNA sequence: TGTGCCAGAAGCTTAGGGTCGGGTGGCAGGGGGCTCAACCAGCAGTACTTC. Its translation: CARSLGSGGRGLNQQYF.

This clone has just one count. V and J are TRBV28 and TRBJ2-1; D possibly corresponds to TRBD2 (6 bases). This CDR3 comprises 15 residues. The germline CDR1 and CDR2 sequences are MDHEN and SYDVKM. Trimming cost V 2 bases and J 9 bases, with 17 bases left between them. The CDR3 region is CASSLTAGPPREQFF. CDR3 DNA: TGTGCCAGCAGTTTAACAGCGGGCCCTCCTCGTGAGCAGTTCTTC.

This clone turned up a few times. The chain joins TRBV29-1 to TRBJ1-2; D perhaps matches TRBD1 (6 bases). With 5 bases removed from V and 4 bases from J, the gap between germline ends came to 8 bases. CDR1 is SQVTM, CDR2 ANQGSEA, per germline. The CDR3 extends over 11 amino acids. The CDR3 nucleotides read TGCAGCGTTCGACAGGCCTATGGCTACACCTTC. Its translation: CSVRQAYGYTF. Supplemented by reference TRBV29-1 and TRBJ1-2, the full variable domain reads SAVISQKPSRDICQRGTSLTIQCQVDSQVTMMFWYRQQPGQSLTLIATANQGSEATYESGFVIDKFPISRPNLTFSTLTVSNMSPEDSSIYLCSVRQAYGYTFGSGTRLTVV.

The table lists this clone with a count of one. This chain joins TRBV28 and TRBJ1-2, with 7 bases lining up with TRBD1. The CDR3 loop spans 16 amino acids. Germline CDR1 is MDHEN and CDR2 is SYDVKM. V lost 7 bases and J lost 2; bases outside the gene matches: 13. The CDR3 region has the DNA TGTGCCAGCAATGGAGAAGGGGGCTCCTTCAACTATGGCTACACCTTC. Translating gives CASNGEGGSFNYGYTF.

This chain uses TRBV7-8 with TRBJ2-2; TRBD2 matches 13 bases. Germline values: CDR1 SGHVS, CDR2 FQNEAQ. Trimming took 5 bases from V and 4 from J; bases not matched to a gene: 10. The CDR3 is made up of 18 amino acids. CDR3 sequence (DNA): TGTGCCAGCAGCCCCAAACCCCGGACTAGCGGGAGCACCGGGGAGCTGTTTTTT. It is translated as CASSPKPRTSGSTGELFF.

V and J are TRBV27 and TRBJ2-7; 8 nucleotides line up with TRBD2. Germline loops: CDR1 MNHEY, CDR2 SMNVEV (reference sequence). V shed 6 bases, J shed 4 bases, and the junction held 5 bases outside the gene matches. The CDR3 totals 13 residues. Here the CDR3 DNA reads TGTGCCAGCAGACTGGGACTAGAATACGAGCAGTACTTC. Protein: CASRLGLEYEQYF.

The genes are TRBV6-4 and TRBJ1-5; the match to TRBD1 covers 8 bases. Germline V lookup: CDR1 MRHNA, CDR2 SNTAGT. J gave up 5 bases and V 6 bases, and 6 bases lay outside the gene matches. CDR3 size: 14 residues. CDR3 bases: TGTGCCAGCAGGAGGACAGGGAGCGATCAGCCCCAGCATTTT. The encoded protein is CASRRTGSDQPQHF.

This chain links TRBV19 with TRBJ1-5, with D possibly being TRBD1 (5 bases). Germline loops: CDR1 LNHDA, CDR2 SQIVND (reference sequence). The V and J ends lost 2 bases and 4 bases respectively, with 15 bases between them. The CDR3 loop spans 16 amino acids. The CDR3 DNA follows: TGTGCCAGTAGTATAAATTGGGGCAGTACTAATCAGCCCCAGCATTTT. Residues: CASSINWGSTNQPQHF.

The CDR3: CASSSSASPLHF. The CDR3 DNA sequence: TGTGCCAGCAGTTCTTCTGCGTCACCCCTCCACTTT. V and J are TRBV28 and TRBJ1-6; D remains unclear. The V and J ends lost 4 bases and 10 bases respectively, with 8 bases between them. The CDR3 consists of 12 residues. In germline, CDR1 is MDHEN, CDR2 SYDVKM.